The rows below give T cell receptor beta chains drawn from one sample of a study of T cell changes during pregnancy in multiple sclerosis. The method was immunoSEQ multiplex PCR; TCRdb's version includes in-frame clones alone and lacks a portion of them. This sample has 40,000 to 55,000 clones, with around nine tenths found just once. The material was CD4+ T cells from peripheral blood mononuclear cells, obtained in the second trimester of pregnancy. The receptors shown here come from a female donor with multiple sclerosis, enrolled in a pregnancy study. CDR3s include the opening cysteine and the closing phenylalanine or tryptophan. The order of the fields is clone size, V gene, D gene, J gene, CDR3 DNA, CDR3 protein. D genes are given only for firm matches. Clone size is not always given. Where it is, it says once, few, many or a class for expanded clones.

.	TRBV19	.	TRBJ1-5	TGTGCCAGTAGTCCCGTTTCTCAGCCCCAGCATTTT	CASSPVSQPQHF
.	TRBV9	TRBD2	TRBJ2-2	TGTGCCAGCAGCGTAGAACTAGCGGGGGCCGCGACCACCGGGGAGCTGTTTTTT	CASSVELAGAATTGELFF
.	TRBV6-5	TRBD1	TRBJ1-2	TGTGCCAGCAGTGACACAGGGGTCTATGGCTACACCTTC	CASSDTGVYGYTF
.	TRBV6-1	.	TRBJ1-5	TGTGCCAGCAGGGAGGGGGGGCCTCAGCCCCAGCATTTT	CASREGGPQPQHF
.	TRBV5-4	TRBD1	TRBJ1-1	TGTGCCAGCAGGCGACAGGGGGCAAACACTGAAGCTTTCTTT	CASRRQGANTEAFF
.	TRBV15	TRBD1	TRBJ1-6	TGTGCCACCAGCACCTTGACAGGGCGGAATTCACCCCTCCACTTT	CATSTLTGRNSPLHF
.	TRBV5-1	TRBD2	TRBJ2-4	TGCGCCAGCAGCTGGGGGACTAGCGGGGGAGCCAAAAACATTCAGTACTTC	CASSWGTSGGAKNIQYF
.	TRBV18	TRBD1	TRBJ1-5	TGTGCCAGCTCACCCACGGACAGGGGGAGCAATCAGCCCCAGCATTTT	CASSPTDRGSNQPQHF
.	TRBV5-4	.	TRBJ1-1	TGTGCCAGCAGCTTGCCTGCCTCGGCTGAAGCTTTCTTT	CASSLPASAEAFF
.	TRBV30	TRBD2	TRBJ2-2	TGTGCCTGGAGTGTACTACGGGGGGAGCATCGCACGAACACCGGGGAGCTGTTTTTT	CAWSVLRGEHRTNTGELFF
.	TRBV2	.	TRBJ1-2	TGTGCCAGCAGTCAGGACAAAACTTTCTATGGCTACACCTTC	CASSQDKTFYGYTF
once	TRBV2	TRBD1	TRBJ1-1	TGTGCCAGCAGGAGTGACAGGGGGCCCACTGAAGCTTTCTTT	CASRSDRGPTEAFF
.	TRBV29-1	TRBD2	TRBJ2-1	TGCAGCGTTGTGACTAGCGGGGGGATGGGGTTCTTC	CSVVTSGGMGFF
once	TRBV7-9	.	TRBJ2-3	TGTGCCAGCAGCTCGGTCTTCACAGATACGCAGTATTTT	CASSSVFTDTQYF
.	TRBV27	.	TRBJ1-2	TGTGCCACTCTAAGGGGAGGTGGCTACACCTTC	CATLRGGGYTF
.	TRBV4-1	TRBD2	TRBJ2-5	TGCGCCAGCAGCCAGTCGACTAGCGGGGAAGGGACCCAGTACTTC	CASSQSTSGEGTQYF
.	TRBV7-7	TRBD2	TRBJ2-2	TGTGCCAGCAGCATTGGACTAGCGGGGGACGTCACCGGGGAGCTGTTTTTT	CASSIGLAGDVTGELFF
.	TRBV27	.	TRBJ1-1	TGTGCCAGCAGTTTAGGCAGGGACACTGAAGCTTTCTTT	CASSLGRDTEAFF
.	TRBV19	.	TRBJ2-1	TGTGCCAGTAGTATCGGAGGACTCGGGGGTGAGCAGTTCTTC	CASSIGGLGGEQFF
.	TRBV4-1	TRBD2	TRBJ2-5	TGCGCCAGCAGCCAGGAAGAGACTAGCGGGGCGTTAGGGAGGGAGACCCAGTACTTC	CASSQEETSGALGRETQYF
.	TRBV19	.	TRBJ2-3	TGTGCCAGTAGTAACAACCGGGGGGCGGATACGCAGTATTTT	CASSNNRGADTQYF
.	TRBV19	TRBD2	TRBJ2-7	TGTGCCAGTAGTATTCAGCGGGGGGCCTGGGAGCAGTACTTC	CASSIQRGAWEQYF
.	TRBV18	.	TRBJ1-1	TGTGCCAGCTCACCGCACTGGAACACTGAAGCTTTCTTT	CASSPHWNTEAFF
.	TRBV11-2	.	TRBJ1-1	TGTGCCAGCAGTTCGCCCAGGGTCACTGAAGCTTTCTTT	CASSSPRVTEAFF
.	TRBV18	.	TRBJ1-1	TGTGCCAGCTCACCATTTGCGGACACTGAAGCTTTCTTT	CASSPFADTEAFF
.	TRBV11-2	.	TRBJ2-7	TGTGCCAGCAGCTTAGGACAGGGACTCAAGCAGTACTTC	CASSLGQGLKQYF
once	TRBV19	.	TRBJ1-4	TGTGCCAGTACCACAGCCTCAACTAATGAAAAACTGTTTTTT	CASTTASTNEKLFF
.	TRBV29-1	TRBD2	TRBJ2-3	TGCAGCGTGCCTGGGCTAGCGGGCACAGATACGCAGTATTTT	CSVPGLAGTDTQYF
.	TRBV5-1	TRBD2	TRBJ2-1	TGCGCCAGCAGCCGTCTTTGGACTAGCGGGGGACCCTACAATGAGCAGTTCTTC	CASSRLWTSGGPYNEQFF
.	TRBV5-1	.	TRBJ1-1	TGCGCCAGCAGCTCTAATGGGGGGGCTGAGTACACTACTGAAGCTTTCTTT	CASSSNGGAEYTTEAFF
.	TRBV5-1	.	TRBJ2-1	TGCGCCAGCAGCTTGGAGACCCCAGGGGGGAGAACTTACAATGAGCAGTTCTTC	CASSLETPGGRTYNEQFF
.	TRBV21-1	.	TRBJ1-2	TGTGCCAGCAGCTTCCGGGTCTTCTTC	CASSFRVFF
.	TRBV30	TRBD1	TRBJ1-4	TGTGCCCTTAGCAAGGGCGGGACAGGGGGTGTTTGGGAAAAACTGTTTTTT	CALSKGGTGGVWEKLFF
.	TRBV28	.	TRBJ1-6	TGTGCCAGCAGTTTTGCTCCGAAGGGACTGGGGAATTCACCCCTCCACTTT	CASSFAPKGLGNSPLHF
.	TRBV2	TRBD2	TRBJ2-7	TGTGCCAGCACTAGCGGGGCGTACGAGCAGTACTTC	CASTSGAYEQYF
.	TRBV5-1	TRBD1	TRBJ2-1	TGCGCCAGCAGCTTAGGGGGACAGAACTACAATGAGCAGTTCTTC	CASSLGGQNYNEQFF
once	TRBV29-1	TRBD2	TRBJ2-2	TGCAGCGTTGGGGCGGGGGGCCGGACCGGGGAGCTGTTTTTT	CSVGAGGRTGELFF
.	TRBV6-5	TRBD1	TRBJ2-2	TGTGCCAGCAGTTATCAGACAGGGACGAACACCGGGGAGCTGTTTTTT	CASSYQTGTNTGELFF
once	TRBV9	TRBD1	TRBJ1-5	TGTGCCAGCAGCGTTACAGGGGGGAGCAATCAGCCCCAGCATTTT	CASSVTGGSNQPQHF
.	TRBV7-9	.	TRBJ1-4	TGTGCCAGCAGCTTATCTTTATCAACTAATGAAAAACTGTTTTTT	CASSLSLSTNEKLFF
once	TRBV6-4	TRBD1	TRBJ2-2	TGTGCCAGCAGTAGGACCTGGGACAGCACAGCCGGGGAGCTGTTTTTT	CASSRTWDSTAGELFF
.	TRBV18	.	TRBJ1-1	TGTGCCAGCTCACCAACAGGGAAGAACACTGAAGCTTTCTTT	CASSPTGKNTEAFF